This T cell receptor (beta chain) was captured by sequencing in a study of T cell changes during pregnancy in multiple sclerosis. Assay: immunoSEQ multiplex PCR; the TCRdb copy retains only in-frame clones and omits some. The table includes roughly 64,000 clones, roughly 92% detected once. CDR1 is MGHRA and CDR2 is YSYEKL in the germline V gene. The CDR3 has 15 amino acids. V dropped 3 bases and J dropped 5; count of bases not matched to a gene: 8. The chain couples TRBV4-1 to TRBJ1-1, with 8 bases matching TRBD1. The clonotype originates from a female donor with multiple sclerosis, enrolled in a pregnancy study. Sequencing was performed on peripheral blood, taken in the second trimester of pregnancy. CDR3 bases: TGCGCCAGCAGCCACGGACAGGGAATGAGTACTGAAGCTTTCTTT. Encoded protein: CASSHGQGMSTEAFF.